What follows describes a single T cell receptor (beta chain). Its target is not known. This CDR3 has 13 amino acids. These data come from a study of monozygotic twins with inflammatory bowel disease. Findings of the study overall: Distinct T cell subtypes could not be told apart.

UMIs that had a 6-nucleotide sample barcode were put in using template switching. Nested PCRs of around 15 and 9 cycles, two in total, were run on TCRalpha and TCRbeta cDNA. TCRdb processed the 5' RACE reads again and assigns one entry to each CDR3 protein, with no DNA. The specimen's table records 190,000 or so distinct CDR3 sequences. The chain carries TRBV12-3 or TRBV12-4 and TRBJ2-7. This TCR was sampled from a human donor with ulcerative colitis or Crohn's disease, or a healthy co-twin of an affected twin (not recorded which). The sample was blood. The CDR3 sequence: CASSFSRKYEQYF.